The source of this TCR beta chain is a study of T cells in tumors after PD-1 blockade. This CDR3 is built from 12 residues. CDR1 and CDR2 from the germline V gene are GTSNPN and SVGIG (reference sequence). Trimming stripped 1 base from V and 4 bases from J, with 7 bases between. Assay: immunoSEQ multiplex PCR; the TCRdb copy retains only in-frame clones and omits some. The sample carries roughly 48,000 clones, about 84% recorded once. The TCR originated in a human donor with basal cell carcinoma. The material sequenced was PBMCs, taken before anti-PD-1 treatment. The chain has TRBV30 and TRBJ1-1; D is unclear. The CDR3 is CAWSGQFTEAFF. The CDR3 nucleotides read TGTGCCTGGAGTGGCCAGTTCACTGAAGCTTTCTTT.